This TCR beta chain is from a study of T cell responses to AZD1222 COVID-19 vaccine (dated by TCRdb to the early 2020s). Describing the broader study: A total of just over 230 trial participants underwent TCR sequencing, of whom approximately 200 had received two doses of AZD1222 and some 26 had received two doses of the MenACWY control vaccine. Trial participants were enrolled by age into subgroups of 18-55, 56-69 and 70-plus years, and roughly 150, 30 and 60 TCR-sequenced participants, respectively, were included in these subgroups.

Interpreted using the paper, the time point label stands for: about 28 days (+/-7) after the second vaccine dose. AZD1222 recipients whose second dose came at about 4 weeks and those whose second dose came at about 12 weeks were combined into one group, since spike-specific TCR depth and breadth did not differ between the two schedules. The vaccinee samples were drawn from two UK trials, COV001 and COV002, one of which was a single-blind randomized controlled phase 2/3 trial testing AZD1222 (ChAdOx1 nCoV-19) in healthy adults. Trial participant PBMC samples were collected at day 0 and day 28 after the second dose for TCRbeta chain sequencing. V was cut back by 10 bases and J by 0 bases, leaving a gap of 18 bases between them. Reading from cysteine to phenylalanine, the CDR3 counts 15 amino acids. The sequence is cut down to CDR3 DNA, 45 bases in frame from base 1. Taken from the germline V gene, the CDR1 and CDR2 loops are SNHLY and FYNNEI.

The CDR3 regions of human TCRbeta chains were analyzed by immunosequencing. Per the original workflow: Repertoire TCRs were matched against a reference library of SARS-CoV-2-specific TCRs generated with the MIRA antigen-specificity platform. Breadth was defined as the fraction of unique TCRs that were SARS-CoV-2-associated, and depth was defined as the fraction of total T cells that were SARS-CoV-2-associated. Using the MIRA data, each spike-specific TCR was assigned both to the spike region to which the TCR was reactive and to a CD4 or CD8 class. Log10-transformed breadth and depth values were compared by one-way ANOVA with Sidak's multiple comparisons tests. Not all clones reach the TCRdb copy of this immuneACCESS table, which keeps in-frame sequences only. Checked studies attribute under half of the gap to unresolved V genes and leave the rest unexplained. From that table come the V and J calls and clone size; the DNA was used to work out D and trimming. The sample data list fewer than 150,000 clones, and 75% to 90% of these were observed just once. The ten largest clones capture roughly 6.9% of the sample.

On this clone: Its antigen is still unknown. Base quality data are lacking; no much larger clone is found one base away.

Overall study results and their limits: The vaccine-associated CD4 TCRs covered the entire spike protein, and the dominant responses fell in regions 160-218 and 743-854. The 56-69-year group was small, and its depth increase did not reach significance, likely because of low power. After two AZD1222 doses, both the breadth and the depth of spike-specific TCRs were significantly higher than at day 0 and than in MenACWY recipients. Participants were mostly white British and included more females than males, and it was suggested by the authors that clonal diversity may have been underestimated. Conclusions about previously exposed vaccinees are limited because only 5 or 6 AZD1222 recipients were SARS-CoV-2 seropositive at baseline. No day 14 peak-response samples were available, so repertoires were characterized only after the peak T cell response. Nearly half of unique spike-specific TCRs reportedly recognized epitopes outside regions mutated in the B.1.351 and B.1.1.7 variants.

The input for sequencing was peripheral blood, taken 28 days after the second AZD1222 dose. The sequence was obtained from an adult who received the AZD1222 COVID-19 vaccine. The chain employs TRBV2 and TRBJ1-1, with the identity of the D gene unclear. Here is the DNA: TGTGCCACCAGGCCGGACGGCTTCATGAACACTGAAGCTTTCTTT. This sequence encodes CATRPDGFMNTEAFF.